This T cell receptor beta chain was retrieved from a study of cytotoxic CD8 clonotypes in ibrutinib-treated CLL. Findings and limits, study-wide: Samples were collected at differing times from sustained-remission and progressing patients.

Regarding this clone: Its antigen is currently unknown.

The CDR3 has 14 residues. V dropped 1 base and J dropped 6 bases, with 11 bases sitting between them. Germline V gene lookup returns CDR1 MDHEN and CDR2 SYDVKM. This table comes from immunoSEQ multiplex PCR, and its TCRdb copy is limited to in-frame clones, with some not included. The table has 250,000 or so clones, roughly 70% seen once. The TCR was taken from a human donor with chronic lymphocytic leukemia. The chain couples TRBV28 to TRBJ2-3; no definite D call. The material was PBMCs, obtained after 24 months of ibrutinib treatment. The CDR3 region has the DNA TGTGCCAGCAGTTTATTGGGCAGGACGGATACGCAGTATTTT. This codes for CASSLLGRTDTQYF.